This entry features one TCR beta chain sequence. With 5 bases clipped from V and 1 base from J, the junction kept 6 bases outside the gene matches. The CDR3 has 15 residues. CDR1 and CDR2 from the germline V gene are SNHLY and FYNNEI. Original data processing: Amplified reference gene primers provided the basis for estimating nucleated cell counts. Assay used: immunoSEQ multiplex PCR; TCRdb lists only in-frame clones, some missing. V, J and clone size derive from that table, while D and trimming were established from the DNA sequence. The table includes some 420,000 clones, over 75% detected once. This sample stems from a study of blood T cell repertoires in COVID-19. Study in general: Samples taken during acute and convalescent COVID-19 were collected in the United States, Italy and Spain. The cDNA or gDNA used as material had been derived from T cells, B-cell-depleted T cells, or PBMCs.

This study enrolled people aged roughly 18 to 89 from about two dozen US geographic areas. The sequencing input was PBMCs or T cells enriched from blood (not recorded which). The V gene is TRBV2, the J gene TRBJ2-7; 9 nucleotides line up with TRBD1. The TCR sequence derives from a man in his thirties or forties who had recovered from COVID-19. CDR3: CASSLGQGRSYEQYF. CDR3 nucleotide sequence: TGTGCCAGCAGTCTGGGACAGGGAAGGTCCTACGAGCAGTACTTC.